The 2 T cell receptor beta chains below come from one sample, sequenced in a study of T cell responses to AZD1222 COVID-19 vaccine. Clones were sequenced by immunoSEQ multiplex PCR, and TCRdb holds only the in-frame ones, with some missing. This table holds 170,000 or so clones, over 75% found once. The sequencing here drew on peripheral blood, taken on day 0 of AZD1222 vaccination. These TCRs come from an adult in good health.

The chain carries TRBV6-4 and TRBJ2-2, with D possibly matching TRBD2 (6 bases). V gave up 4 bases and J gave up 5 bases, with 14 bases separating them. This CDR3 is 15 amino acids long. Germline V lookup: CDR1 MRHNA, CDR2 SNTAGT. CDR3 sequence reads: CASSVEAGKTGELFF. The CDR3, as DNA: TGTGCCAGCAGTGTAGAGGCGGGAAAGACCGGGGAGCTGTTTTTT.

The chain is built from TRBV7-3 and TRBJ2-3, with D perhaps matching TRBD1 (6 bases). Per the germline V gene, CDR1 is SGHTA and CDR2 is FQGTGA. The CDR3 has 14 amino acids. The ends were cut back, 3 bases at V and 0 bases at J, with 7 bases in the middle. The chain's CDR3 is CASSFRGSTDTQYF. The CDR3 bases are TGTGCCAGCAGCTTCAGGGGCAGCACAGATACGCAGTATTTT.